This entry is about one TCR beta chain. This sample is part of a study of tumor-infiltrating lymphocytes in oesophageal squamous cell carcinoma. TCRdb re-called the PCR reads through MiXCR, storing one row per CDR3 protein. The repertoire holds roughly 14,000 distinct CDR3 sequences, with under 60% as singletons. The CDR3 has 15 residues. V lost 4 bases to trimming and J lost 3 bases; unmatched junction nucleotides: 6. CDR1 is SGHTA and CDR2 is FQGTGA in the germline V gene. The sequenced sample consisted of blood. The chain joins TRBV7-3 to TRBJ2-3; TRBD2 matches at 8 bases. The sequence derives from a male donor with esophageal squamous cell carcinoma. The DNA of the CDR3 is TGTGCCAGCAGCTGGGGGAGCGGGGGAACAGATACGCAGTATTTT. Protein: CASSWGSGGTDTQYF. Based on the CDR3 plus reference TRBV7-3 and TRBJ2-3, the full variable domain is GAGVSQTPSNKVTEKGKYVELRCDPISGHTALYWYRQSLGQGPEFLIYFQGTGAADDSGLPNDRFFAVRPEGSVSTLKIQRTERGDSAVYLCASSWGSGGTDTQYFGPGTRLTVL.